This section outlines one T cell receptor (beta chain) sequence together with its context. The CDR3 contains 16 residues. After removal of 7 bases from V and 4 bases from J, the junction contained 9 bases not matched to a gene. The germline V gene has CDR1 MDHEN and CDR2 SYDVKM. This specimen comes from a study of blood T cell repertoires in COVID-19. About the research overall: COVID-19 samples from acute and convalescent phases originated in the United States, Italy and Spain. Sources were T cells, B-cell-depleted T cells, or PBMCs; the material itself was cDNA or gDNA.

Authors' processing steps: Estimated nucleated cell counts came from reference gene primer amplification. Profiled with immunoSEQ multiplex PCR; TCRdb holds only in-frame clones, not every one. Clone size and the V and J calls come from that table; the DNA yielded D and trimming. The repertoire holds 240,000 or so clones, with roughly four fifths as singletons. This clonotype was sampled from a woman between 18 and 29 years old with acute or convalescent COVID-19. This chain connects TRBV28 to TRBJ2-1; TRBD2 agrees at 11 bases. Sequenced: peripheral blood. CDR3 loop: CASTPIAGGLYNEQFF. CDR3 in DNA: TGTGCCAGCACTCCCATAGCGGGAGGGCTTTACAATGAGCAGTTCTTC. The entire variable domain, with the rest obtained from reference TRBV28 and TRBJ2-1, is as follows: DVKVTQSSRYLVKRTGEKVFLECVQDMDHENMFWYRQDPGLGLRLIYFSYDVKMKEKGDIPEGYSVSREKKERFSLILESASTNQTSMYLCASTPIAGGLYNEQFFGPGTRLTVL.